This is a list of T cell receptor beta chains from one sample in a study of cytotoxic CD8 clonotypes in ibrutinib-treated CLL. Only in-frame clones appear in the TCRdb table, and some are missing; sequencing was by immunoSEQ multiplex PCR. The profile shows approximately 92,000 clones, approximately 80% of them singletons. The sequenced sample was PBMCs, obtained after 24 months of ibrutinib treatment. The origin of the receptors is a human donor with chronic lymphocytic leukemia. CDR3s include the opening cysteine and the closing phenylalanine or tryptophan. Fields, in order: V gene, D gene, J gene, clone size, CDR3 DNA, CDR3 protein. D genes are given only for firm matches. Not all rows give a size; the values are once, few, many and, for expanded clones, a class.

TRBV18,-,TRBJ2-2,-,TGTGCCAGCTCACCAAAGACGGCCGGGGGATTCACCGGGGAGCTGTTTTTT,CASSPKTAGGFTGELFF
TRBV19,-,TRBJ2-5,-,TGTGCCAGTAGCTTGTCCTCGCTGGCTCAAGAGACCCAGTACTTC,CASSLSSLAQETQYF
TRBV6-1,-,TRBJ1-2,-,TGTGCCAGCTCGACCGTTCCCTATGGCTACACCTTC,CASSTVPYGYTF
TRBV18,-,TRBJ1-4,-,TGTGCCAGCTCACCACGGGGACACGCTAATGAAAAACTGTTTTTT,CASSPRGHANEKLFF
TRBV5-1,-,TRBJ2-7,-,TGCGCCAGCAGCTCCACGAGGGCCTACGAGCAGTACTTC,CASSSTRAYEQYF
TRBV18,-,TRBJ1-3,once,TGTGCCAGCTCACCGCGGCAGATCTCTGGAAACACCATATATTTT,CASSPRQISGNTIYF
TRBV10-3,TRBD1,TRBJ2-2,-,TGTGCCATCAGATCGACAGGGGAGAACACCGGGGAGCTGTTTTTT,CAIRSTGENTGELFF
TRBV20-1,-,TRBJ2-7,few,TGCAGTGCCCGCCGGGACGCCGACTTC,CSARRDADF
TRBV11-2,-,TRBJ1-2,-,TGTGCCAGCAGGGGTGACGGGCCTAACTATGGCTACACCTTC,CASRGDGPNYGYTF
TRBV28,-,TRBJ2-7,-,TGTGCCAGCAGTGACCGACTGGGCGAGCAGTACTTC,CASSDRLGEQYF
TRBV14,TRBD1,TRBJ2-1,once,TGTGCCAGCAGCCTTCCACCCGGGACAGGGTTACATGAGCAGTTCTTC,CASSLPPGTGLHEQFF
TRBV25-1,-,TRBJ1-1,-,TGTGCCAGCAGGGGCCGGGGTTGGAACACTGAAGCTTTCTTT,CASRGRGWNTEAFF
TRBV7-9,-,TRBJ2-2,-,TGTGCCAGCAGGGCGGACAGCAACACCGGGGAGCTGTTTTTT,CASRADSNTGELFF
TRBV27,-,TRBJ2-3,-,TGTGCCAGCAGTTTAACCCCGGATACGCAGTATTTT,CASSLTPDTQYF
TRBV7-9,TRBD2,TRBJ2-7,once,TGTGCCAGCAGCTCTTTGGGCGGGAGGACTTACGAGCAGTACTTC,CASSSLGGRTYEQYF
TRBV5-5,TRBD1,TRBJ2-7,-,TGTGCCAGCAGCTTGGCTACGGGACAGGGGGCCTACGAGCAGTACTTC,CASSLATGQGAYEQYF
TRBV18,TRBD1,TRBJ1-5,-,TGTGCCAGCTCCTCGGGGACAGGGTATAGCAATCAGCCCCAGCATTTT,CASSSGTGYSNQPQHF
TRBV6-1,-,TRBJ1-1,few,TGTGCCACCACACCCCGCTTAGGTACTGAAGCTTTCTTT,CATTPRLGTEAFF
TRBV6-1,-,TRBJ1-3,-,TGTGCCAGCAGTGAAGCAGGGTACGGAAACACCATATATTTT,CASSEAGYGNTIYF
TRBV5-5,-,TRBJ2-1,-,TGTGCCAGCAGCACCGACAGCTTCCCCTACAATGAGCAGTTCTTC,CASSTDSFPYNEQFF
TRBV13,-,TRBJ1-3,-,TGTGCCAGCAGCTCGACGCAGGGAAACACCATATATTTT,CASSSTQGNTIYF
TRBV18,-,TRBJ1-2,-,TGTGCCAGCTCACCACCGGACGATATCTATGGCTACACCTTC,CASSPPDDIYGYTF
TRBV10-3,-,TRBJ1-3,-,TGTGCCATCAGTGGGGCGGCTGGAAACACCATATATTTT,CAISGAAGNTIYF
TRBV5-1,-,TRBJ2-7,-,TGCGCCAGCAGCCCCCTAGAAGGGGGCGAGCAGTACTTC,CASSPLEGGEQYF
TRBV9,-,TRBJ2-3,-,TGTGCCAGCAGCGTAGATGGGGATACGCAGTATTTT,CASSVDGDTQYF
TRBV9,TRBD1,TRBJ2-7,-,TGTGCCAGCAGCGCAGACAGGGGGTTCAACGAGCAGTACTTC,CASSADRGFNEQYF
TRBV5-1,-,TRBJ1-2,-,TGCGCCAGCAGCTTCGGGGGGCATGGCTACACCTTC,CASSFGGHGYTF
TRBV5-5,-,TRBJ2-1,once,TGTGCCAGCAGTACGGGGCCGGGGAATGAGCAGTTCTTC,CASSTGPGNEQFF
TRBV5-1,-,TRBJ2-7,-,TGCGCCAGCAGCCCTCAGCCGGGTGCGATCTACGAGCAGTACTTC,CASSPQPGAIYEQYF
TRBV27,-,TRBJ1-2,-,TGTGCCAGCAGTCACGGATCATCCGGCGGCTACACCTTC,CASSHGSSGGYTF
TRBV7-2,-,TRBJ1-6,-,TGTGCCAGCAGCGTCAGGACAGATACTTACAATTCACCCCTCCACTTT,CASSVRTDTYNSPLHF
TRBV27,TRBD2,TRBJ2-7,-,TGTGCCAGCATGGGGCTAGCGGGTGTTTACGAGCAGTACTTC,CASMGLAGVYEQYF
TRBV9,-,TRBJ2-1,once,TGTGCCAGCAGCGTCGGGGGCGGTACGGGAGAGCAGTTCTTC,CASSVGGGTGEQFF
TRBV7-8,-,TRBJ1-1,few,TGTGCCAGCAGCTCCTATATGAACACTGAAGCTTTCTTT,CASSSYMNTEAFF
TRBV30,TRBD1,TRBJ1-6,-,TGTGCCTGGAATGACAGGGAAGGTTTGGGATATAATTCACCCCTCCACTTT,CAWNDREGLGYNSPLHF
TRBV5-4,TRBD2,TRBJ2-3,-,TGTGCCAGCAGCTGGGGTCCGGGACTAGCGGGAAGCCCCACAGATACGCAGTATTTT,CASSWGPGLAGSPTDTQYF
TRBV6-5,-,TRBJ2-7,-,TGTGCCAGCAGTTATTACCAGACTTCTACCTACGAGCAGTACTTC,CASSYYQTSTYEQYF
TRBV19,TRBD1,TRBJ1-2,-,TGTGCCACCCAGGGGGCGCCTCCCCAGGGGGGCTACACCTTC,CATQGAPPQGGYTF
TRBV18,-,TRBJ2-5,-,TGTGCCAGCTCAAGGAGGGAAGAGACCCAGTACTTC,CASSRREETQYF
TRBV11-3,TRBD2,TRBJ2-3,-,TGTGCCAGCAGTAGACTAGCGGGACTCACAGATACGCAGTATTTT,CASSRLAGLTDTQYF
TRBV5-1,TRBD1,TRBJ1-5,-,TGCGCCAGCAGCCCCACCGGGACAGGCCCCAATCAGCCCCAGCATTTT,CASSPTGTGPNQPQHF
TRBV20-1,-,TRBJ1-1,-,TGCAGTGTCGGTGGGAACACTGAAGCTTTCTTT,CSVGGNTEAFF
TRBV21-1,-,TRBJ2-5,-,TGTGCCAGCAGCAAACCCCGCCAGCCAAAAGAGACCCAGTACTTC,CASSKPRQPKETQYF
TRBV30,TRBD1,TRBJ1-3,-,TGTGCCTGGGTGGGACAGGGTGGAAACACCATATATTTT,CAWVGQGGNTIYF
TRBV10-3,-,TRBJ1-5,-,TGTGCCATCAGAACAGATAATCAGCCCCAGCATTTT,CAIRTDNQPQHF
TRBV27,TRBD2,TRBJ2-1,-,TGTGCCAGCAGGGGGGGGACTAGCGGGACTAGCTCCTACAATGAGCAGTTCTTC,CASRGGTSGTSSYNEQFF
TRBV18,TRBD1,TRBJ1-5,-,TGTGCCAGCTCACCCCCGGGACAGGCTACAAATCAGCCCCAGCATTTT,CASSPPGQATNQPQHF
TRBV27,-,TRBJ1-4,-,TGTGCCAGCAGTTTACGCTCCGGGTCTAATGAAAAACTGTTTTTT,CASSLRSGSNEKLFF
TRBV7-2,-,TRBJ1-2,many,TGTGCCAGCAGCTTTGGGGGGACCAACTATGGCTACACCTTC,CASSFGGTNYGYTF
TRBV15,TRBD1,TRBJ2-6,-,TGTGCCACCAGCAGAGATCTTGGGACGACAGGGTCTAGTGGGGCCAACGTCCTGACTTTC,CATSRDLGTTGSSGANVLTF
TRBV29-1,TRBD2,TRBJ2-1,-,TGCAGCGTGAGGGCGGGAGGCCGCTCCTACAATGAGCAGTTCTTC,CSVRAGGRSYNEQFF
TRBV10-2,-,TRBJ1-1,once,TGCGCCAGCAGTGACTCGGGGGGCGCCAACACTGAAGCTTTCTTT,CASSDSGGANTEAFF
TRBV7-8,-,TRBJ2-3,few,TGTGCCAGCAGCTCCACAGGGCTGACAGATACGCAGTATTTT,CASSSTGLTDTQYF
TRBV18,-,TRBJ2-2,few,TGTGCCAGCTCACCGACACGGGACACCGGGGAGCTGTTTTTT,CASSPTRDTGELFF